This TCR beta chain was observed in a study of OX40 agonist ivuxolimab in advanced cancers. With regard to the full study: Ivuxolimab was a fully human IgG2 agonistic monoclonal antibody targeting the costimulatory receptor OX40 (CD134). Patients were allowed to have had prior anti-PD-1, anti-PD-L1 or anti-CTLA-4 therapy, and approximately 43% of the dose-escalation patients had previously received checkpoint inhibitors. The paper reports the monotherapy dose-escalation portion (N of about 47 patients) of the phase I ivuxolimab trial. Partial responses occurred in three dose-escalation patients, of whom one had hepatocellular carcinoma and two had cutaneous melanoma. Of the roughly 52 patients in dose escalation, 19 had hepatocellular carcinoma, approximately 15 had melanoma, 9 had renal cell carcinoma and 9 had head and neck cancer. Peripheral TCRbeta sequencing aimed to test whether ivuxolimab altered TCR sequence diversity and caused clonal T-cell expansion. Intravenous ivuxolimab was administered to patients every 2 weeks at six dose levels: 0.01, 0.1, 0.3, 1.5, 3 and 10 mg/kg. In the dose-escalation cohort, 65% to 90% of patients were male, and the mean age was around 60 years, with a range of 23 to 79.

This clone is labeled medium-sized (0.01 to 0.1%). What antigen it recognizes has not been identified. Base qualities are not recorded, but no much larger clone differs from it by a single base. Patients with a history of autoimmune disease or receiving systemic immunosuppression were excluded from the trial. In every dose cohort, peripheral blood was drawn for TCR sequencing at baseline, cycle 4 day 1, and cycle 7 day 1. The samples were taken from a phase I, first-in-human, multicenter, open-label dose-escalation trial of ivuxolimab. Adults with locally advanced or metastatic melanoma, renal cell carcinoma, hepatocellular carcinoma or head and neck squamous cell carcinoma were enrolled in the trial. Before TCR sequencing, CD4+ T cells and CD8+ T cells were sorted from peripheral blood as separate populations. Results and caveats for the whole study, not just this receptor: At doses of 0.1 to 3.0 mg/kg, clonal expansion of both CD4+ and CD8+ T cells in blood was seen between baseline and week 6. The antigen specificity of the peripheral T cells that underwent clonal expansion was not determined. In the 0.1-3.0 mg/kg groups, partial responders had among the lowest normalized peripheral clonal expansion, particularly in CD8+ T cells. On average, CD8+ T cells showed more expanded clones than CD4+ T cells after ivuxolimab. Low levels of normalized T-cell clonal expansion were also seen in some patients who did not respond.

Inclusive of the bounding cysteine and phenylalanine, the CDR3 is 14 residues long. Only the CDR3 DNA stays, 42 bases, in frame from base 1. Based on the germline V gene (reference sequence), the CDR1 and CDR2 sequences are SEHNR and FQNEAQ. V is pared back by 5 bases and J by 4 bases, with 14 bases lying between the germline termini. For sequencing of the TCRbeta CDR3 region, genomic DNA was extracted from the sorted cells. The immunoSEQ Assay was used for sequencing of TCRbeta CDR3 regions. TCRdb's version of the immuneACCESS table is confined to in-frame rearrangements and falls short of the full clone set. An unresolved V gene accounts for under half of the shortfall where checked; the remainder is of unknown origin. A total of about 83,000 clones appear in this sample, about 86% of them only once. Clones ranked in the top ten supply 1.5% to 2% of the sample.

Source: CD4+ or CD8+ T cells sorted from blood, taken in a trial of the OX40 agonist ivuxolimab. The chain was built from TRBV7-9 and TRBJ1-2, with the D gene call left open. The TCR was taken from an adult with an advanced solid tumor such as melanoma, head and neck, liver or kidney cancer. For the CDR3, the sequence is CASSVGPSTYGYTF. The sequenced DNA: TGTGCCAGCAGCGTCGGTCCCTCCACCTATGGCTACACCTTC.